These 13 T cell receptor beta chains came from one sample sequenced in a study of T cell clones after liver transplantation. Some clones are missing from TCRdb's copy, which holds only in-frame ones; the method was immunoSEQ multiplex PCR. Of 98,000 or so clones detected, 75% to 90% appear once; the ten largest clones hold about 0.89%. This material consisted of CD4+ T cells from blood, taken before liver transplant. Source of these receptors: a human donor who received a liver transplant.

This clone has only one observation. The genes are TRBV27 and TRBJ2-1, with 8 bases fitting TRBD2. CDR1 is MNHEY, CDR2 SMNVEV, per germline (reference sequence). V was pared by 6 bases and J by 4 bases, with 11 bases of the junction left unmatched. The CDR3 runs 16 residues. The DNA of the CDR3 is TGTGCCAGCAGGATTACCACTAGCGGCATTTACAATGAGCAGTTCTTC. Translated, it gives CASRITTSGIYNEQFF.

V is TRBV29-1 and J is TRBJ1-3; no clear D gene. The CDR3 extends over 13 amino acids. Per germline, CDR1 SQVTM and CDR2 ANQGSEA. Trimming cost V 4 bases and J 0 bases, with 7 bases left between them. CDR3 protein: CSVAVHSGNTIYF. As DNA, the CDR3 is TGCAGCGTTGCGGTCCACTCTGGAAACACCATATATTTT. Full variable domain (rest looked up from reference TRBV29-1 and TRBJ1-3): SAVISQKPSRDICQRGTSLTIQCQVDSQVTMMFWYRQQPGQSLTLIATANQGSEATYESGFVIDKFPISRPNLTFSTLTVSNMSPEDSSIYLCSVAVHSGNTIYFGEGSWLTVV.

CDR3 region: CASSLELTGGAGVNQPQHF. CDR3 nucleotide sequence: TGTGCCAGCAGCTTAGAATTGACAGGGGGCGCGGGGGTCAATCAGCCCCAGCATTTT. The rearrangement joins TRBV7-9 to TRBJ1-5, with 10 nucleotides matching TRBD1. V dropped 1 base and J dropped 3; count of bases not matched to a gene: 12. The CDR3 is 19 amino acids. Germline CDR1 is SEHNR and CDR2 is FQNEAQ (reference sequence).

This rearrangement joins TRBV7-9 to TRBJ2-1; 13 bases fit TRBD2. The CDR3 is 17 residues long. Trimming took 4 bases from V and 7 from J; bases not matched to a gene: 10. Per the germline V gene, CDR1 is SEHNR and CDR2 is FQNEAQ (reference sequence). The CDR3 loop reads CASSWTIGLAGVNEQFF. In DNA form, the CDR3 reads TGTGCCAGCAGCTGGACAATCGGACTAGCGGGAGTGAATGAGCAGTTCTTC.

This sequence joins TRBV6-6 and TRBJ1-5, with 10 bases that match TRBD1. The CDR3 loop spans 16 amino acids. Germline lookup yields CDR1 MNHNY and CDR2 SVGAGI (reference sequence). Trimming took 8 bases from V and 1 from J; bases not matched to a gene: 8. The CDR3 bases are TGTGCCAGCGCCAGGGGGGACAGGGGAAGCAATCAGCCCCAGCATTTT. Translation: CASARGDRGSNQPQHF.

The genes are TRBV28 and TRBJ2-7; unclear D gene. Trimming removed 2 bases at V and 3 bases at J, with 5 bases between. The CDR3 has 12 amino acids. CDR1 is MDHEN, CDR2 SYDVKM, per germline. Written as DNA, the CDR3 is TGTGCCAGCAGTTTAGCCCACTACGAGCAGTACTTC. This codes for CASSLAHYEQYF. Full variable domain (missing parts from reference TRBV28 and TRBJ2-7): DVKVTQSSRYLVKRTGEKVFLECVQDMDHENMFWYRQDPGLGLRLIYFSYDVKMKEKGDIPEGYSVSREKKERFSLILESASTNQTSMYLCASSLAHYEQYFGPGTRLTVT.

This chain uses TRBV28 with TRBJ1-5; D is ambiguous. The V gene's germline CDR1 is MDHEN and CDR2 SYDVKM. The CDR3 sequence is 12 residues long. The ends were cut back, 7 bases at V and 6 bases at J, with 10 bases in the middle. The CDR3 coding sequence is TGTGCCAGCACCCGTTCCATTCAGCCCCAGCATTTT. This gives the protein CASTRSIQPQHF.

This chain joins TRBV6-6 and TRBJ1-3; possibly TRBD1 for D (5 bases). The CDR3 length is 15 residues. Germline CDR1 and CDR2: MNHNY and SVGAGI (reference sequence). V lost 5 bases, J lost 0 bases, and 11 bases lay in between. The CDR3 here is CASSAVGVSGNTIYF. The CDR3 coding sequence is TGTGCCAGCAGTGCTGTGGGGGTCTCTGGAAACACCATATATTTT.

The chain has TRBV25-1 and TRBJ2-1, with D perhaps TRBD1 (6 bases). V lost 5 bases and J lost 0, with 11 bases in between. The germline V gene encodes CDR1 MGHDK and CDR2 SYGVNS. This CDR3 comprises 15 residues. The CDR3 here is CASSRTGPSYNEQFF. As DNA, the CDR3 is TGTGCCAGCAGTCGTACAGGGCCCTCCTACAATGAGCAGTTCTTC.

This clone was detected only once. The rearrangement joins TRBV6-6 to TRBJ2-1; 9 bases agree with TRBD2. The CDR3 loop spans 16 amino acids. Trimming took 6 bases from V and 1 from J; bases not matched to a gene: 7. Germline V gene sequence: CDR1 MNHNY, CDR2 SVGAGI (reference sequence). This CDR3 reads CASRISGSGSYNEQFF. The CDR3 nucleotides read TGTGCCAGCAGGATTAGCGGGAGCGGGTCCTACAATGAGCAGTTCTTC.

The table lists this clone with a count of one. The chain couples TRBV2 to TRBJ2-1, with a tentative D call TRBD2 (6 bases). This CDR3 has 15 amino acids. CDR1 and CDR2 (germline): SNHLY, FYNNEI. Trimming took off 4 bases at V and 1 base at J, with 11 bases between the two ends. For the CDR3, the DNA is TGTGCCAGCAGTGGACTAGAGTGGTCCTACAATGAGCAGTTCTTC. The encoded protein is CASSGLEWSYNEQFF.

This clone was detected ten times or more. V and J are TRBV30 and TRBJ2-1, with 8 nucleotides matching TRBD1. Germline CDR1 GTSNPN, CDR2 SVGIG (reference sequence). The length of the CDR3 is 12 residues. Trimming at V came to 1 base and at J to 13 bases, leaving 6 bases not matched to a gene. The CDR3 loop is CAWSDADRGQFF. The CDR3 DNA is TGTGCCTGGAGTGACGCCGACAGGGGACAGTTCTTC.

This clone has only one observation. The chain is built from TRBV2 and TRBJ2-3; TRBD2 might be the D (5 bases). The germline gives CDR1 SNHLY, CDR2 FYNNEI. Deletions cut 8 bases from V and 5 bases from J, with 17 bases between. The CDR3 is 14 amino acids. CDR3 sequence reads: CASAEETIRDTQYF. The CDR3 coding sequence is TGTGCCAGCGCGGAGGAGACCATCCGAGATACGCAGTATTTT.